This entry lists 5 T cell receptor beta chains sequenced from one sample in a study of T cells in women clearing cervical HPV infection. The data were produced by immunoSEQ multiplex PCR, yet TCRdb's version contains in-frame clones alone and is incomplete. The repertoire table contains tens of thousands of clones. Specimen: blood buffy coat. The receptor source for this set is a woman between 18 and 70 years old with a cervical HPV16 infection that either progressed to CIN3+ or cleared (not recorded which).

A note on this clone: The read falls 3 residues short of the CDR3 end, and the missing part is taken from the germline J gene. The gene calls are TRBV7-9 and TRBJ1-2; D may be TRBD1 (6 bases). The CDR3 covers 15 residues. Germline-derived CDR1 and CDR2 are SEHNR and FQNEAQ (reference sequence). The CDR3 sequence is CASSFSGGAYNDYTF. CDR3 bases read: TGTGCCAGCAGCTTTAGCGGGGGGGCCTACAATGAC.

Worth noting for this clone: The read ends 3 residues early relative to the CDR3; the germline J gene fills the gap. This chain uses TRBV19 with TRBJ2-5; weak D call: TRBD1 (6 bases). V lost 5 bases, J lost 5 bases, and 18 bases lay in between. Germline CDR1 reads LNHDA; CDR2 reads SQIVND (reference sequence). The CDR3 extends over 15 amino acids. CDR3 DNA, as far as it was read: TGTGCCAGTAGTGTCAACAGGGCGTCGGGTGAGACC. It encodes CASSVNRASGET. The full CDR3 is CASSVNRASGETQYF.

As to this clone: The CDR3 goes on 3 residues after the read ends, and that part is filled in from the germline J gene. The chain couples TRBV5-4 to TRBJ2-1; tentative D call: TRBD1 (6 bases). The CDR3 is 13 residues long. Germline CDR1 reads SGHNT; CDR2 reads YYREEE (reference sequence). V lost 4 bases and J lost 8, with 13 bases in between. The CDR3 loop reads CASSRDRSDEQFF. CDR3 DNA (partial): TGTGCCAGCAGCCGCGACAGGTCCGATGAG. Looking up the rest from reference TRBV5-4 and TRBJ2-1 gives the full variable domain: ETGVTQSPTHLIKTRGQQVTLRCSSQSGHNTVSWYQQALGQGPQFIFQYYREEENGRGNFPPRFSGLQFPNYSSELNVNALELDDSALYLCASSRDRSDEQFFGPGTRLTVL.

As regards this clone: The observed sequence ends 3 residues before the CDR3 terminus, with the missing tail filled in from the germline J gene. This sequence joins TRBV7-9 and TRBJ2-4; the D gene is possibly TRBD1 (5 bases). This CDR3 is 12 amino acids long. CDR1 SEHNR and CDR2 FQNEAQ come from the germline V gene (reference sequence). The CDR3 reads CASSSQGYGQYF. The CDR3 DNA, read in part, is TGTGCCAGCAGCTCCCAGGGATATGGT.

A note on this clone: The read terminates 3 residues ahead of where the CDR3 ends, so the germline J gene completes it. This chain joins TRBV7-9 and TRBJ2-3; D is ambiguous. Germline CDR1 is SEHNR and CDR2 is FQNEAQ (reference sequence). The CDR3 has 12 residues. V lost 7 bases and J 8 bases, leaving 13 bases between the germline ends. CDR3 protein: CASTETSGTQYF. The sequenced CDR3 bases are TGTGCCAGCACCGAAACCTCGGGTACG.